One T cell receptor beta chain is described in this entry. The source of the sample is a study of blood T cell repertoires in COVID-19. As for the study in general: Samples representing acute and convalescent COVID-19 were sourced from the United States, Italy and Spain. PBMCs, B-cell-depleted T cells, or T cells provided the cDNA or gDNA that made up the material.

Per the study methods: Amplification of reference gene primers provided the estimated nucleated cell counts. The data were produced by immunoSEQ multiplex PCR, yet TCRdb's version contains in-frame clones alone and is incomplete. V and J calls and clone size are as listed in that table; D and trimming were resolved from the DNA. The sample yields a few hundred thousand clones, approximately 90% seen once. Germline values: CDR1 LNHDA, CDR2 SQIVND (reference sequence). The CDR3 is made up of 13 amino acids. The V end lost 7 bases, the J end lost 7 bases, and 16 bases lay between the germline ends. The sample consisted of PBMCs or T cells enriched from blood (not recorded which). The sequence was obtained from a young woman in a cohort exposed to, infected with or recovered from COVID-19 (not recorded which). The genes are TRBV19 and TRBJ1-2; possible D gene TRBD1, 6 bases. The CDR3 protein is CASIQTGASGYTF. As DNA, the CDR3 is TGTGCCAGTATCCAGACAGGCGCCTCTGGCTACACCTTC.